The next 19 T cell receptor beta chains were all read from a single sample in a study of chronic HIV infection and antiretroviral therapy. Each CDR3 protein is one row after TCRdb ran MiXCR on the 5' RACE reads. The sample has 40,000 to 50,000 distinct CDR3 sequences; approximately 20% are singletons. The sample taken for sequencing was peripheral blood. The receptors here all came from an adult who had HIV and had not received antiretroviral therapy, or was an uninfected healthy control (not recorded which).

This clonotype was found a few times. The genes are TRBV12-3 or TRBV12-4 and TRBJ2-1, with 8 bases identical to TRBD2. The ends lost 4 bases at V and 3 bases at J; junction bases unmatched: 11. The CDR3 is 17 amino acids. CDR3 bases: TGTGCCAGCAGTTACGGCGGGAGGAAAGCCCTCTACAATGAGCAGTTCTTC. Amino acids: CASSYGGRKALYNEQFF.

This clonotype was seen ten or more times. The chain employs TRBV7-9 and TRBJ1-4, with D possibly TRBD1 on 5 matching bases. Trimming shortened V by 5 bases and J by 8 bases, and 18 bases separated the two germline ends. This CDR3 is built from 15 residues. Germline loops: CDR1 SEHNR, CDR2 FQNEAQ (reference sequence). The CDR3 bases are TGTGCCAGCAGCACTATCCGGGGGAGGACGGAAAAACTGTTTTTT. Translating it yields CASSTIRGRTEKLFF. Drawing the rest from reference TRBV7-9 and TRBJ1-4, the complete variable domain is DTGVSQNPRHKITKRGQNVTFRCDPISEHNRLYWYRQTLGQGPEFLTYFQNEAQLEKSRLLSDRFSAERPKGSFSTLEIQRTEQGDSAMYLCASSTIRGRTEKLFFGSGTQLSVL.

This chain joins TRBV9 and TRBJ2-3; D perhaps matches TRBD2 (6 bases). Germline CDR1 SGDLS, CDR2 YYNGEE. The CDR3 runs 13 residues. Between the trimmed V and J ends, which lost 4 bases and 6 bases, there was a span of 12 bases. The CDR3 reads CASSPTSPDTQYF. The DNA of the CDR3 is TGTGCCAGCAGCCCGACTAGTCCGGATACGCAGTATTTT.

This clonotype was seen a few times. This chain uses TRBV28 with TRBJ2-3; 10 nucleotides line up with TRBD2. V was pared by 3 bases and J by 4 bases, with 13 bases of the junction left unmatched. This CDR3 region has 18 residues. Germline CDR1 is MDHEN and CDR2 is SYDVKM. CDR3 sequence (DNA): TGTGCCAGCAGTTTGGGTCCTAGCGGGAGATCCGGGGCAGATACGCAGTATTTT. Protein: CASSLGPSGRSGADTQYF.

This clonotype was detected only a few times. This chain connects TRBV6-5 to TRBJ1-6, with a possible D match to TRBD1 (5 bases). V lost 6 bases, J lost 6 bases, and 15 bases lay in between. Looked up from germline, CDR1 is MNHEY and CDR2 is SVGAGI. CDR3 length: 15 amino acids. CDR3 loop: CASSGTSGSNSPLHF. In DNA, the CDR3 is TGTGCCAGCAGCGGGACCTCCGGAAGTAATTCACCCCTCCACTTT.

This chain joins TRBV7-9 and TRBJ2-7; D is unresolved. Trimming took 6 bases from V and 6 from J, leaving 18 bases between them. Germline CDR1 SEHNR, CDR2 FQNEAQ (reference sequence). The CDR3 has 14 residues. CDR3 coding DNA: TGTGCCAGCAGTTACCCCGGTGGTTCAAGCGAGCAGTACTTC. The encoded protein is CASSYPGGSSEQYF.

The rearrangement joins TRBV5-4 to TRBJ2-4; 7 bases line up with TRBD2. Germline V gene lookup returns CDR1 SGHNT and CDR2 YYREEE (reference sequence). Germline trimming cut 4 bases from V and 6 bases from J; bases unmatched to any gene: 13. The CDR3 is 16 residues long. This chain's CDR3 is CASSRERLASGNIQYF. Written as DNA, the CDR3 is TGTGCCAGCAGCCGTGAACGACTAGCTAGTGGAAACATTCAGTACTTC.

This clonotype has more than one count but fewer than ten. The chain couples TRBV4-1 to TRBJ2-7; the D is unclear. Germline V CDR1 and CDR2: MGHRA, YSYEKL. The length of the CDR3 is 12 residues. The ends were cut back, 3 bases at V and 2 bases at J, with 5 bases in the middle. For the CDR3, the DNA is TGCGCCAGCAGCCAGGGCGCCTACGAGCAGTACTTC. Translation gives CASSQGAYEQYF.

The CDR3 DNA is TGTGCCAGCAGCTATGGAGCGGGACCTAACTATGGCTACACCTTC. Translation gives CASSYGAGPNYGYTF. The V gene is TRBV7-9, the J gene TRBJ1-2; TRBD1 might be the D (5 bases). Trimming took off 4 bases at V and 0 bases at J, with 12 bases between the two ends. This CDR3 comprises 15 residues. Germline-derived CDR1 and CDR2 are SEHNR and FQNEAQ (reference sequence).

In this sample, this clonotype turned up a few times. This chain joins TRBV20-1 and TRBJ2-1, with 15 bases lining up with TRBD2. The CDR3 spans 15 residues. CDR1 and CDR2 from the germline V gene are DFQATT and SNEGSKA (reference sequence). V shed 6 bases, J shed 9 bases, and the junction held 9 bases outside the gene matches. CDR3 bases: TGCAGTGCCCCCAGGACTAGCGGGAGGGAAGGTGAGCAGTTCTTC. Its translation: CSAPRTSGREGEQFF.

A few counts support this clonotype. The V gene is TRBV28, the J gene TRBJ2-3, with D possibly called TRBD1 or TRBD2 (5 bases each). The CDR3 contains 17 residues. Trimming left V 4 bases short and J 5 bases short, with 22 bases between. Germline CDR1 is MDHEN and CDR2 is SYDVKM. DNA of the CDR3: TGTGCCAGCAGTTCCTCCCCCGGGATCTTAGGGGTAGATACGCAGTATTTT. Protein sequence: CASSSSPGILGVDTQYF. The complete variable domain, with remaining parts taken from reference TRBV28 and TRBJ2-3, reads DVKVTQSSRYLVKRTGEKVFLECVQDMDHENMFWYRQDPGLGLRLIYFSYDVKMKEKGDIPEGYSVSREKKERFSLILESASTNQTSMYLCASSSSPGILGVDTQYFGPGTRLTVL.

This sequence joins TRBV27 and TRBJ2-1; 7 bases align to TRBD2. V lost 7 bases, J lost 4 bases, and 13 bases stayed unmatched. Germline V gene sequence: CDR1 MNHEY, CDR2 SMNVEV (reference sequence). The CDR3 runs to 16 residues. DNA of the CDR3: TGTGCCAGCATCCCGACTAGCTCTTCTTCGTACAATGAGCAGTTCTTC. Protein product: CASIPTSSSSYNEQFF.

This clonotype has just a few counts. The gene calls are TRBV28 and TRBJ2-1, with D unresolved. Looked up from germline, CDR1 is MDHEN and CDR2 is SYDVKM. Trimming removed 7 bases at V and 2 bases at J, with 12 bases between. The CDR3 length is 14 residues. Written as DNA, the CDR3 is TGTGCCAGCACCGGACGCTTTCCCTACAATGAGCAGTTCTTC. It codes for CASTGRFPYNEQFF.

The V call is TRBV30, the J call TRBJ2-1; TRBD2 aligns across 12 bases. CDR3 length: 16 amino acids. With V trimmed by 3 bases and J by 3 bases, 6 bases remained unmatched. Germline CDR1 and CDR2: GTSNPN and SVGIG (reference sequence). The CDR3 region has the DNA TGTGCCTGGAGAGAACTAGCGGGAGGCCGCTACAATGAGCAGTTCTTC. Translating gives CAWRELAGGRYNEQFF.

The chain joins TRBV12-3 or TRBV12-4 to TRBJ1-3; no definite D call. The CDR3 spans 17 residues. V was trimmed by 2 bases and J by 0 bases, leaving 14 bases between them. The CDR3 spells CASSLNPPRLSGNTIYF. The CDR3 DNA reads as TGTGCCAGCAGTTTAAACCCCCCCAGGCTCTCTGGAAACACCATATATTTT.

This clonotype was seen a few times. The chain combines TRBV21-1 with TRBJ2-1. TRBV21-1 has pseudogene status. This CDR3 spans 8 amino acids. CDR3 protein: CASSPQFF. In nucleotides, the CDR3 is TGTGCCAGCAGCCCCCAGTTCTTC.

The chain is built from TRBV10-2 and TRBJ1-3; D is unclear. The CDR3 covers 13 residues. Germline CDR1 and CDR2: WSHSY and SAAADI. The CDR3 DNA sequence: TGCGCGACGGTACCGCATACTGGAAACACCATATATTTT. Protein product: CATVPHTGNTIYF.

V usage is TRBV28 and J usage is TRBJ2-7, with D unresolved. CDR1 and CDR2 from the germline V gene are MDHEN and SYDVKM. Trimming left V 6 bases short and J 10 bases short, with 13 bases between. The CDR3 runs to 11 residues. CDR3 sequence reads: CASREYLDQYF. The CDR3, as DNA: TGTGCCAGCAGGGAGTATTTGGATCAGTACTTC.

This chain joins TRBV28 and TRBJ1-1; D is unclear. From germline, CDR1 is MDHEN and CDR2 SYDVKM. Deletions cut 6 bases from V and 1 base from J, with 18 bases between. The CDR3 sequence is 16 residues long. The CDR3 region has the DNA TGTGCCAGCAGACCCGGGGATCGGATCCCGAACACTGAAGCTTTCTTT. As protein: CASRPGDRIPNTEAFF.